These 12 T cell receptor beta chains were sequenced from one sample in a study of CD8+CD57+ T cells in acquired aplastic anemia. Investigators profiled TCR beta VDJ and CDR3 from genomic DNA template. Using its own MiXCR run on the reads, TCRdb lists one record per CDR3 protein. This sample has around 430,000 distinct CDR3 sequences, with roughly 34% found just once. Whoever was chosen for sequencing had shown CD8+CD57+ cell expansion by flow cytometry. Sequenced: sorted CD4+, CD8+, or CD8+CD57+ T cells (not recorded which) from PBMCs. Every receptor here comes from a human donor with aplastic anemia.

This clonotype was detected many times. The chain joins TRBV10-3 to TRBJ2-1; 10 nucleotides match TRBD2. V trimming: 2 bases; J trimming: 8 bases; junction bases outside the gene matches: 9. The CDR3 consists of 16 residues. The germline V gene has CDR1 ENHRY and CDR2 SYGVKD. CDR3 nucleotide sequence: TGTGCCATCAGTGAGAGGCTAGCGGGAGAGGGGGATGAGCAGTTCTTC. Amino acids: CAISERLAGEGDEQFF.

In this sample, this clonotype turned up many times. This chain links TRBV7-3 with TRBJ1-2; 7 bases are a match to TRBD1. V gave up 4 bases and J gave up 8 bases; unmatched junction bases: 13. The CDR3 has 15 amino acids. The V gene's germline CDR1 is SGHTA and CDR2 FQGTGA. The CDR3 sequence is CASSSTPGTVRGYTF. The DNA of the CDR3 is TGTGCCAGCAGCTCTACCCCCGGGACAGTAAGGGGCTACACCTTC.

CDR3 DNA sequence: TGTGCCAGCAGACAGCTAGCGGGAGTTCCGGATACGCAGTATTTT. It codes for CASRQLAGVPDTQYF. The gene calls are TRBV11-1 and TRBJ2-3; 10 bases line up with TRBD2. Trimming cost V 6 bases and J 6 bases; bases outside gene matches: 9. Germline V gene sequence: CDR1 SGHAT, CDR2 FQDESV (reference sequence). This CDR3 is built from 15 residues.

CDR3 nucleotides: TGTGCCAGCAGCCCCGGGGCCCATTTGGACGAGCAGTACTTC. Residues: CASSPGAHLDEQYF. This chain joins TRBV7-9 and TRBJ2-7, with D perhaps assigned TRBD1 or TRBD2 (5 bases each). The CDR3 contains 14 residues. Germline loops: CDR1 SEHNR, CDR2 FQNEAQ (reference sequence). V shed 5 bases and J shed 5 bases, with 16 bases lying between them.

The chain uses TRBV4-1 and TRBJ1-4; D ambiguous. CDR3 length: 14 residues. Trimming pared 0 bases from V and 8 bases from J, leaving 10 bases between. Germline assignment: CDR1 MGHRA and CDR2 YSYEKL. CDR3 residues: CASSQEHSGEKLFF. CDR3 nucleotides: TGCGCCAGCAGCCAAGAACACAGTGGGGAAAAACTGTTTTTT.

This clonotype was counted only a few times. The gene calls are TRBV2 and TRBJ2-5; 10 bases fit TRBD2. Per germline, CDR1 SNHLY and CDR2 FYNNEI. This CDR3 spans 16 amino acids. Trimming at V came to 4 bases and at J to 4 bases, leaving 9 bases not matched to a gene. CDR3 bases: TGTGCCAGCAGTGTTTCGTCTAGCGGGAGTAGAGAGACCCAGTACTTC. Amino acid sequence: CASSVSSSGSRETQYF.

This clonotype was detected many times. This rearrangement joins TRBV2 to TRBJ2-6; TRBD1 matches 10 bases. The CDR3 totals 16 residues. Trimming cost V 8 bases and J 1 base; bases outside gene matches: 5. CDR1 and CDR2 (germline): SNHLY, FYNNEI. The CDR3 sequence: CASVGQGGSGANVLTF. For the CDR3, the DNA is TGTGCCAGCGTCGGACAGGGGGGGTCTGGGGCCAACGTCCTGACTTTC. Full variable domain (remainder filled in from reference TRBV2 and TRBJ2-6): EPEVTQTPSHQVTQMGQEVILRCVPISNHLYFYWYRQILGQKVEFLVSFYNNEISEKSEIFDDQFSVERPDGSNFTLKIRSTKLEDSAMYFCASVGQGGSGANVLTFGAGSRLTVL.

This clonotype was seen a handful of times. This rearrangement joins TRBV10-3 to TRBJ2-7, with D possibly being TRBD2 (6 bases). The CDR3 is 14 amino acids. Germline V gene sequence: CDR1 ENHRY, CDR2 SYGVKD. With 10 bases removed from V and 6 bases from J, the gap between germline ends came to 22 bases. CDR3 coding DNA: TGTGCCACCAGCCAAAATAGGGGAGGCAGCGAGCAGTACTTC. It encodes CATSQNRGGSEQYF.

This clonotype was observed many times. J is TRBJ1-1 and V is TRBV7-9, with 10 bases fitting TRBD1. Germline trimming cut 6 bases from V and 8 bases from J; bases unmatched to any gene: 3. Germline V gene lookup returns CDR1 SEHNR and CDR2 FQNEAQ (reference sequence). The CDR3 has 12 amino acids. CDR3 in amino acids: CASRRTGGEAFF. DNA of the CDR3: TGTGCCAGCAGGAGGACAGGGGGGGAAGCTTTCTTT.

In its sample, this clonotype was seen many times. The chain employs TRBV2 and TRBJ1-2; D gene uncertain. V lost 7 bases and J lost 2, with 11 bases in between. The CDR3 runs 13 residues. Looked up from germline, CDR1 is SNHLY and CDR2 is FYNNEI. CDR3 nucleotide sequence: TGTGCCAGCACCTCGGGAAGCAACTATGGCTACACCTTC. Residues: CASTSGSNYGYTF.

The gene calls are TRBV7-2 and TRBJ1-1; 8 bases are a match to TRBD1. CDR1 and CDR2 from the germline V gene are SGHTA and FQGNSA. This CDR3 contains 15 residues. Germline trimming cut 1 base from V and 5 bases from J; bases unmatched to any gene: 6. CDR3 sequence: CASSLGAGGITEAFF. The CDR3 DNA is TGTGCCAGCAGCTTAGGGGCAGGGGGCATTACTGAAGCTTTCTTT.

A single count supports this clonotype. This chain joins TRBV15 and TRBJ1-5; maybe TRBD1 (5 bases). This CDR3 has 14 residues. CDR1 is LNHNV and CDR2 is YYDKDF in the germline V gene (reference sequence). With 1 base removed from V and 7 bases from J, the gap between germline ends came to 11 bases. CDR3 in DNA: TGTGCCACCAGCAGAGGAGGGGTTCTCCAGCCCCAGCATTTT. Its protein is CATSRGGVLQPQHF.